A single sample is the source of the 32 T cell receptor beta chains below, sequenced in a study of identical twins. TCRdb redid the calling of the 5' RACE reads with MiXCR, one entry per CDR3 protein. Found here are more than 600,000 distinct CDR3 sequences, approximately 18% of them singletons; the top ten hold roughly 14%. The sample was also linked to a second study, of T cells expressing NK-cell markers.

The specimen was PBMCs. The receptors here all came from a woman under 30 in good health.

This clonotype came up a few times. The chain has TRBV29-1 and TRBJ2-5; D may correspond to TRBD1 or TRBD2 (6 bases each). Germline values: CDR1 SQVTM, CDR2 ANQGSEA. This CDR3 contains 12 residues. The CDR3 DNA is TGCACCGTGTCTAGGGGGGAAGAGACCCAGTACTTC. As protein: CTVSRGEETQYF. Combining the CDR3 with reference TRBV29-1 and TRBJ2-5 gives the whole variable domain SAVISQKPSRDICQRGTSLTIQCQVDSQVTMMFWYRQQPGQSLTLIATANQGSEATYESGFVIDKFPISRPNLTFSTLTVSNMSPEDSSIYLCTVSRGEETQYFGPGTRLLVL.

J is TRBJ1-1 and V is TRBV29-1, with no clear D. The CDR3 spans 11 residues. The V and J ends lost 6 bases and 1 base respectively, with 6 bases between them. Per the germline V gene, CDR1 is SQVTM and CDR2 is ANQGSEA. In DNA form, the CDR3 reads TGCAGCGTGGGAAAGAACACTGAAGCTTTCTTT. Protein: CSVGKNTEAFF.

This clonotype was seen a few times. This chain links TRBV6-2 or TRBV6-3 with TRBJ2-5; D may be TRBD1 (6 bases). The CDR3 has 14 residues. Germline V CDR1 and CDR2: MNHEY, SVGEGT. The V gene lost 4 bases and the J gene lost 6 bases, with 15 bases spanning the gap. CDR3 coding DNA: TGTGCCAGCAGTTCGCAGGGGATTAGGAAGACCCAGTACTTC. Protein: CASSSQGIRKTQYF.

V and J are TRBV6-2 or TRBV6-3 and TRBJ2-7, with D perhaps TRBD2 (5 bases). The CDR3 is 12 residues long. The V gene lost 5 bases and the J gene lost 6 bases, with 11 bases spanning the gap. The germline gives CDR1 MNHEY, CDR2 SVGEGT. The CDR3 is CASSQRETEQYF. The CDR3 coding sequence is TGTGCCAGCAGTCAAAGGGAGACCGAGCAGTACTTC.

The sample holds a few counts of this clonotype. This chain links TRBV20-1 with TRBJ2-3, with 10 bases aligning to TRBD2. This CDR3 contains 15 residues. Germline CDR1 and CDR2: DFQATT and SNEGSKA (reference sequence). Trimming took 4 bases from V and 3 from J; bases not matched to a gene: 7. This CDR3 is CSAKRGGTATDTQYF. For the CDR3, the DNA is TGCAGTGCTAAGCGGGGGGGGACGGCGACAGATACGCAGTATTTT.

The chain carries TRBV10-2 and TRBJ2-3; the match to TRBD2 covers 10 bases. CDR3 size: 15 residues. With 2 bases clipped from V and 5 bases from J, the junction kept 4 bases outside the gene matches. The germline V gene encodes CDR1 WSHSY and CDR2 SAAADI. The CDR3 here is CASSELAGDGDTQYF. The CDR3, as DNA: TGCGCCAGCAGTGAGCTAGCGGGAGATGGAGATACGCAGTATTTT.

This clonotype was counted a few times. This chain connects TRBV3-1 to TRBJ2-7; D is unresolved. V lost 1 base and J lost 3, with 13 bases in between. The CDR3 contains 15 residues. Germline CDR1 and CDR2: LGHDT and YNNKEL (reference sequence). CDR3 DNA: TGTGCCAGCAGCCAAGGCGCAGGAATTGGCTACGAGCAGTACTTC. It encodes CASSQGAGIGYEQYF.

This rearrangement joins TRBV29-1 to TRBJ2-3, with D perhaps matching TRBD2 (6 bases). Trimming pared 6 bases from V and 10 bases from J, leaving 23 bases between. The CDR3 length is 14 residues. The germline CDR1 and CDR2 sequences are SQVTM and ANQGSEA. CDR3 protein: CSVVKGDSGRAQYF. The CDR3 bases are TGCAGCGTCGTGAAAGGGGACTCGGGCCGCGCGCAGTATTTT.

The chain combines TRBV10-3 with TRBJ1-4, with D possibly being TRBD1 (5 bases). Germline V gene data show CDR1 as ENHRY and CDR2 as SYGVKD. The CDR3 spans 16 residues. Trimming removed 2 bases from V and 4 bases from J, with 14 bases in between. The CDR3 bases are TGTGCCATCAGTGAGCCCCAGGGAGGAGGTAATGAAAAACTGTTTTTT. This codes for CAISEPQGGGNEKLFF.

The V gene is TRBV29-1, the J gene TRBJ2-1, with no clear D. This CDR3 region has 13 residues. Trimming stripped 0 bases from V and 5 bases from J, with 8 bases between. Germline V gives CDR1 SQVTM, CDR2 ANQGSEA. The CDR3 nucleotides read TGCAGCGTTGAAGATTCGCGAAACAATGAGCAGTTCTTC. Translation: CSVEDSRNNEQFF.

V is TRBV5-6 and J is TRBJ2-3, with D perhaps matching TRBD2 (6 bases). The germline V gene encodes CDR1 SGHDT and CDR2 YYEEEE. There are 15 residues in the CDR3. V lost 0 bases and J lost 2, with 10 bases in between. The DNA of the CDR3 is TGTGCCAGCAGCTTGGGGACTACTAACACAGATACGCAGTATTTT. This sequence encodes CASSLGTTNTDTQYF. Full variable domain (remainder filled in from reference TRBV5-6 and TRBJ2-3): DAGVTQSPTHLIKTRGQQVTLRCSPKSGHDTVSWYQQALGQGPQFIFQYYEEEERQRGNFPDRFSGHQFPNYSSELNVNALLLGDSALYLCASSLGTTNTDTQYFGPGTRLTVL.

This clonotype came up a few times. V is TRBV7-9 and J is TRBJ2-1, with unresolved D. CDR1 and CDR2 from the germline V gene are SEHNR and FQNEAQ (reference sequence). The CDR3 loop spans 15 amino acids. Deletions cut 2 bases from V and 5 bases from J, with 13 bases between. CDR3: CASSLRWRINNEQFF. CDR3 nucleotides: TGTGCCAGCAGCTTAAGGTGGCGGATCAACAATGAGCAGTTCTTC.

The rearrangement links TRBV12-3 or TRBV12-4 to TRBJ2-3; weak D call: TRBD2 (7 bases). V gave up 5 bases and J gave up 7 bases, with 16 bases separating them. The CDR3 has 14 residues. CDR3 DNA: TGTGCCAGCAGTCGAGAGGGGGGGGGAAATACGCAGTATTTT. Translated: CASSREGGGNTQYF.

The V gene is TRBV12-3 or TRBV12-4, the J gene TRBJ2-7; a weak D match, TRBD2 (6 bases). This CDR3 spans 13 amino acids. The V and J ends lost 6 bases and 1 base respectively, with 10 bases between them. The CDR3 reads CASRDGLSYEQYF. The CDR3 coding sequence is TGTGCCAGCAGGGACGGACTATCCTACGAGCAGTACTTC.

This clonotype was observed many times. The chain couples TRBV20-1 to TRBJ2-3; TRBD2 matches 12 bases. J was trimmed by 0 bases and V by 3 bases; bases with no gene match: 4. The CDR3 covers 16 residues. The germline V gene encodes CDR1 DFQATT and CDR2 SNEGSKA (reference sequence). CDR3 region: CSASGLAGTSTDTQYF. The DNA for the CDR3 is TGCAGTGCTAGTGGACTAGCGGGGACTAGCACAGATACGCAGTATTTT.

This clonotype has only a few counts. CDR3 amino acids: CASSEFFTENTEAFF. In DNA, the CDR3 is TGTGCCAGCAGTGAGTTTTTCACCGAGAACACTGAAGCTTTCTTT. The V gene is TRBV6-1, the J gene TRBJ1-1; D uncertain. The CDR3 length is 15 residues. Germline loops: CDR1 MNHNS, CDR2 SASEGT. The V end was cut by 3 bases, the J end by 1 base, with 12 bases between.

This clonotype was recorded a few times. This chain joins TRBV6-5 and TRBJ2-7; D possibly uses TRBD1 or TRBD2 (6 bases each). The CDR3 totals 14 residues. V lost 0 bases and J 5 bases, leaving 11 bases between the germline ends. Germline V CDR1 and CDR2: MNHEY, SVGAGI. This chain's CDR3 is CASSYSRGPDEQYF. The CDR3, as DNA: TGTGCCAGCAGTTACTCACGGGGGCCTGACGAGCAGTACTTC.

The chain combines TRBV7-9 with TRBJ2-7; TRBD2 agrees at 7 bases. CDR1 and CDR2 from the germline V gene are SEHNR and FQNEAQ (reference sequence). The CDR3 is made up of 14 amino acids. J was trimmed by 5 bases and V by 1 base; bases with no gene match: 5. The CDR3 nucleotides read TGTGCCAGCAGCTTAGGCGGGAGTAATAACGAGCAGTACTTC. This codes for CASSLGGSNNEQYF.

This chain joins TRBV12-3 or TRBV12-4 and TRBJ2-1, with D tentatively TRBD2 (6 bases). This CDR3 region has 16 residues. The V gene lost 6 bases and the J gene lost 0 bases, with 15 bases spanning the gap. The CDR3 bases are TGTGCCAGCAGGCCGGATACTAGCCTCTCCTACAATGAGCAGTTCTTC. Its translation is CASRPDTSLSYNEQFF.

The rearrangement uses TRBV6-5 and TRBJ2-1, with 12 bases fitting TRBD2. V gave up 0 bases and J gave up 9 bases; unmatched junction bases: 3. Per germline, CDR1 MNHEY and CDR2 SVGAGI. The CDR3 has 15 residues. CDR3: CASSYSLAGGSEQFF. Written as DNA, the CDR3 is TGTGCCAGCAGTTACTCACTAGCGGGAGGAAGTGAGCAGTTCTTC.

This clonotype has a handful of counts. The chain recombines TRBV20-1 with TRBJ2-7; 9 nucleotides line up with TRBD2. The CDR3 runs to 14 residues. Unmatched junction bases numbered 4, after V lost 1 base and J lost 3 bases. Germline V gene sequence: CDR1 DFQATT, CDR2 SNEGSKA (reference sequence). The CDR3 DNA reads as TGCAGTGCTAGAGGGACTAGCGAAGACTACGAGCAGTACTTC. Encoded protein: CSARGTSEDYEQYF.

This clonotype came up many times. This chain uses TRBV20-1 with TRBJ2-1, with 9 positions matching TRBD1. Losses at the gene ends were 6 bases for V and 6 bases for J; bases not matched to a gene: 9. This CDR3 comprises 14 residues. Germline CDR1 and CDR2: DFQATT and SNEGSKA (reference sequence). The CDR3 sequence: CSASGQGSVNEQFF. CDR3 DNA: TGCAGTGCCTCGGGACAGGGTAGCGTCAATGAGCAGTTCTTC.

This sequence joins TRBV29-1 and TRBJ1-2; D gene ambiguous. The CDR3 loop spans 14 amino acids. Germline V gives CDR1 SQVTM, CDR2 ANQGSEA. V shed 0 bases and J shed 8 bases, with 16 bases lying between them. In nucleotides, the CDR3 is TGCAGCGTTGAAGATCTTCCCGGGGTTGAAGGCTACACCTTC. Amino acid sequence: CSVEDLPGVEGYTF.

V is TRBV11-1 and J is TRBJ2-1, with 10 nucleotides matching TRBD2. V gave up 2 bases and J gave up 7 bases; unmatched junction bases: 20. CDR3 length: 20 residues. Per the germline V gene, CDR1 is SGHAT and CDR2 is FQDESV (reference sequence). The CDR3, as DNA: TGTGCCAGCAGCTTACTAACCCGACTAGCGGGTGGGAGTTCGGCGAATGAGCAGTTCTTC. It encodes CASSLLTRLAGGSSANEQFF.

The chain is built from TRBV20-1 and TRBJ2-3, with 8 positions matching TRBD1. The CDR3 spans 16 residues. The germline CDR1 and CDR2 sequences are DFQATT and SNEGSKA (reference sequence). The V gene end was trimmed by 6 bases and the J gene end by 3 bases; junction bases not matched to a gene: 14. The CDR3 is CSARQNRGSGTDTQYF. The CDR3 coding sequence is TGCAGTGCCCGACAAAACAGGGGGTCAGGGACAGATACGCAGTATTTT.

The CDR3 spells CASSDYYTQYF. In DNA form, the CDR3 reads TGTGCCAGCAGTGACTATTATACGCAGTATTTT. This chain connects TRBV25-1 to TRBJ2-3, with unresolved D. V was cut by 3 bases and J by 7 bases, with 5 bases left in between. Germline CDR1 and CDR2: MGHDK and SYGVNS. The CDR3 contains 11 residues.

The chain uses TRBV5-1 and TRBJ1-4; D gene uncertain. Germline CDR1 SGHRS, CDR2 YFSETQ. CDR3 length: 16 amino acids. The V end was cut by 4 bases, the J end by 5 bases, with 18 bases between. The CDR3 sequence: CASSLGPLRENEKLFF. The CDR3 coding sequence is TGCGCCAGCAGCCTAGGACCCCTCCGTGAGAATGAAAAACTGTTTTTT.

The rearrangement uses TRBV21-1 and TRBJ2-7; the listed D gene, TRBD2, was not tested against the DNA. TRBV21-1 is a documented pseudogene. This CDR3 has 13 amino acids. The CDR3 protein is CASGRDSVYELYF. CDR3 in DNA: TGTGCCAGCGGCCGGGACTCCGTCTACGAGCTGTACTTC.

This clonotype has more than one count but fewer than ten. This chain connects TRBV20-1 to TRBJ2-3, with D possibly TRBD2 on 5 matching bases. The CDR3 runs to 12 residues. Trimming shortened V by 0 bases and J by 6 bases, and 7 bases separated the two germline ends. Germline CDR1 DFQATT, CDR2 SNEGSKA (reference sequence). This CDR3 reads CSARDGEDTQYF. CDR3 nucleotide sequence: TGCAGTGCTAGAGACGGGGAGGATACGCAGTATTTT.

This clonotype was detected ten times or more. This sequence joins TRBV7-2 and TRBJ2-7; D not certain. The CDR3 is made up of 12 amino acids. With 1 base removed from V and 5 bases from J, the gap between germline ends came to 6 bases. Germline CDR1 and CDR2: SGHTA and FQGNSA. The CDR3 is CASSLVPHEQYF. The CDR3, as DNA: TGTGCCAGCAGCTTAGTACCGCACGAGCAGTACTTC.

The rearrangement links TRBV6-5 to TRBJ2-3; tentatively, D is TRBD2 (5 bases). V shed 2 bases and J shed 2 bases, with 8 bases lying between them. The V gene's germline CDR1 is MNHEY and CDR2 SVGAGI. The CDR3 covers 14 residues. The CDR3 is CASSYNRDTDTQYF. CDR3 in DNA: TGTGCCAGCAGTTACAACCGGGACACAGATACGCAGTATTTT.

The chain recombines TRBV3-1 with TRBJ2-7; D not resolved. With 0 bases removed from V and 5 bases from J, the gap between germline ends came to 14 bases. Germline lookup yields CDR1 LGHDT and CDR2 YNNKEL (reference sequence). The length of the CDR3 is 15 residues. This CDR3 is CASSQDNLMGDEQYF. For the CDR3, the DNA is TGTGCCAGCAGCCAAGATAACCTCATGGGCGACGAGCAGTACTTC.